This T cell receptor (beta chain) originates from a study of blood T cell repertoires in COVID-19 (TCRdb year 2020). The study in broad terms: Samples from collaborators originated in the United States, Italy and Spain and spanned both the acute and convalescent phases of COVID-19. The material from the prospective study consisted of cDNA or gDNA derived from T cells, B-cell-depleted T cells, or PBMCs. The dataset comprised deeply sampled blood TCRbeta repertoires from subjects exposed to, actively infected with, or recovered from COVID-19. The repertoires were released in a freely available public database intended as a resource for research on the immune response to SARS-CoV-2. The samples were drawn from the first 160 participants of the ongoing ImmuneRACE study and from 1,254 subjects provided by 6 global collaborators. A de-identified subject ID, COVID-19 status, age in years and sex were almost always included in the sample metadata. Where available, HLA class I and class II types were obtained from metadata supplied by the sample provider rather than from assay-based typing. Study-level results and caveats: Clinical and demographic metadata were provided uncurated, with the amount varying by source and participant.

The collaborating institutions used their own protocols to collect whole blood in K2EDTA tubes. Collaborator samples were shipped for TCRbeta analysis as frozen whole blood, isolated PBMCs, or DNA extracted from either sample type. The immunoSEQ Assay, a bias-controlled multiplex PCR, was used to amplify TCRbeta CDR3 regions from genomic DNA. In the authors' own workflow: Nucleated cell counts per sample were estimated from amplification of reference gene primers within the assay. To quantify the absolute abundance of each unique TCRbeta CDR3 rearrangement, sequence reads were collapsed and filtered. Productive Simpson clonality was computed per sample as the square root of Simpson's diversity index over productive rearrangements. TCRdb took over this immuneACCESS table, retaining in-frame rearrangements with V and J assigned. Such tables are incomplete; in checked studies, under half of the missing clones stem from an unresolved V gene, and the remainder is unexplained. The DNA gave D and trimming, while V, J and clone size come from that table. Within this sample are about 490,000 clones, with approximately 83% of them counted one time only. The ten largest clonotypes hold about 3% of the sample.

Concerning this clone itself: The antigen it recognizes is unknown. There are no base qualities to consult, and no much larger clone falls within one base.

Including the terminal cysteine and phenylalanine, the CDR3 comprises 14 residues. Only the CDR3 portion is preserved as DNA: 42 bases, with reading frame beginning at the first base. A distance of 15 bases separates the germline ends of V and J, which lose 4 bases and 6 bases respectively. The germline V gene gives CDR1 as MNHEY and CDR2 as SVGAGI. This TCR was recovered from a human donor in a cohort sampled during active COVID-19. Sequenced sample: peripheral blood. The rearrangement joined TRBV6-5 to TRBJ1-1; TRBD1 is perhaps the D gene, given 5 matching bases. CDR3 loop: CASSSVAGGPEAFF. DNA sequence: TGTGCCAGCAGTTCGGTAGCGGGGGGTCCTGAAGCTTTCTTT.